The count of the clone carrying this T cell receptor beta chain is one. The antigen remains unidentified. The PCR employed 60 Vbeta primers together with 13 Jbeta primers. The data were produced by immunoSEQ multiplex PCR, yet TCRdb's version contains in-frame clones alone and is incomplete. The data show around 100,000 clones, roughly 82% seen once. Healthy donors of bone marrow made up the group. This sample was taken from a study of cytomegalovirus exposure and HLA in healthy donors. Findings and caveats of the study: TCR beta chain V- and J-gene trimming was linked, in a later analysis, to a missense variant in DCLRE1C.

Between the trimmed V and J ends, which lost 6 bases and 4 bases, there was a span of 9 bases. The V gene's germline CDR1 is DFQATT and CDR2 SNEGSKA (reference sequence). The CDR3 consists of 11 residues. The TCR comes from a man aged 30 to 39 in good health and CMV-seropositive. The chain employs TRBV20-1 and TRBJ1-2; no definite D call. Source material: PBMCs. CDR3 DNA sequence: TGCAGTGCACCGCAGGCCTATGGCTACACCTTC. It translates to CSAPQAYGYTF.